This T cell receptor (beta chain) was recorded in a study of patients and donors after allogeneic stem cell transplantation. Each CDR3 protein is one row after TCRdb ran MiXCR on the RT-PCR reads. The repertoire has about a million distinct CDR3 sequences, roughly 18% of them found once; the top ten carry roughly 6%. This clonotype was detected a few times. Sequencing was carried out using blood, either unsorted or a sorted T cell fraction (not recorded which). This sequence was found in a human donor who was either an allogeneic HSCT recipient or a stem cell or donor lymphocyte infusion donor (not recorded which). It is not recorded whose cells these are; they may come from a transplant donor.

CDR3 DNA: TGTGCCTGGAGGGGGCAGCGGGGGCCCACAGATACGCAGTATTTT. Amino acid sequence: CAWRGQRGPTDTQYF. This chain links TRBV30 with TRBJ2-3, with 8 bases aligning to TRBD2. The V and J ends lost 3 bases and 2 bases, in that order; junction bases with no gene match: 7. The germline V gene encodes CDR1 GTSNPN and CDR2 SVGIG (reference sequence). The CDR3 totals 15 residues.